The next 20 T cell receptor beta chains were all read from a single sample in a study of early T cells in non-severe SARS-CoV-2 infection. A single record per CDR3 protein comes from TCRdb applying MiXCR to the 5' RACE reads. The sample consists of tens of thousands of distinct CDR3 sequences, about an eighth of them appearing once. Material for sequencing was whole blood. The receptors originated from an adult who was a healthcare worker with PCR-confirmed SARS-CoV-2 infection or an uninfected control (not recorded which).

This clonotype occurred a few times. J is TRBJ2-3 and V is TRBV6-5, with 9 nucleotides matching TRBD2. The CDR3 spans 16 residues. V lost 0 bases to trimming and J lost 6 bases; unmatched junction nucleotides: 7. Looked up from germline, CDR1 is MNHEY and CDR2 is SVGAGI. The chain's CDR3 is CASSYSRLAGSDTQYF. CDR3 in DNA: TGTGCCAGCAGTTACTCGCGCCTAGCGGGGTCGGATACGCAGTATTTT.

This clonotype was observed many times. This chain links TRBV27 with TRBJ1-1; perhaps TRBD1 as D (5 bases). This CDR3 region has 15 residues. Germline CDR1 reads MNHEY; CDR2 reads SMNVEV (reference sequence). With 5 bases removed from V and 4 bases from J, the gap between germline ends came to 17 bases. In DNA, the CDR3 is TGTGCCAGCAGTCACGACAGAGCCTATGCCACTGAAGCTTTCTTT. Translation: CASSHDRAYATEAFF.

This clonotype was picked up many times. This chain connects TRBV5-1 to TRBJ1-1; 9 bases agree with TRBD1. Germline assignment: CDR1 SGHRS and CDR2 YFSETQ. Trimming cost V 2 bases and J 2 bases; bases outside gene matches: 1. The CDR3 spans 14 residues. The CDR3 sequence is CASSLQGANTEAFF. CDR3 bases: TGCGCCAGCAGCTTACAGGGGGCCAACACTGAAGCTTTCTTT.

This chain uses TRBV5-4 with TRBJ2-2, with TRBD1 matching over 8 bases. Germline assignment: CDR1 SGHNT and CDR2 YYREEE (reference sequence). The CDR3 loop spans 17 amino acids. The ends lost 3 bases at V and 0 bases at J; junction bases unmatched: 7. The CDR3 here is CASSYSGGVTNTGELFF. In DNA, the CDR3 is TGTGCCAGCAGCTACTCAGGGGGCGTAACGAACACCGGGGAGCTGTTTTTT.

This sequence joins TRBV29-1 and TRBJ2-3, with TRBD1 matching over 7 bases. Germline V gene lookup returns CDR1 SQVTM and CDR2 ANQGSEA. V lost 0 bases to trimming and J lost 8 bases; unmatched junction nucleotides: 2. The CDR3 has 12 residues. In DNA, the CDR3 is TGCAGCGTTGAAGATGGGGACAGTACGCAGTATTTT. Its protein is CSVEDGDSTQYF.

A remark on this clonotype: One end of the junction is discordant with germline, which a read error may explain. The chain joins TRBV4-1 to TRBJ2-7; weak D call: TRBD2 (6 bases). The germline V gene has CDR1 MGHRA and CDR2 YSYEKL. The CDR3 contains 17 residues. The CDR3 loop is CASSQALAAHLAYKQYF. The CDR3 DNA sequence: TGCGCCAGCAGCCAGGCCTTAGCGGCCCACCTCGCCTACAAGCAGTACTTC.

This clonotype was counted at least ten times. The DNA of the CDR3 is TGTGCCAGCAGCCGAGGGACTAGCGGGAACACCGGGGAGCTGTTTTTT. Translating gives CASSRGTSGNTGELFF. The chain recombines TRBV7-9 with TRBJ2-2, with TRBD2 identical over 11 bases. J was trimmed by 1 base and V by 5 bases; bases with no gene match: 3. Germline V gives CDR1 SEHNR, CDR2 FQNEAQ (reference sequence). This CDR3 has 16 amino acids.

The genes are TRBV20-1 and TRBJ2-1; the D gene is possibly TRBD2 (6 bases). Germline V lookup: CDR1 DFQATT, CDR2 SNEGSKA (reference sequence). Trimming pared 6 bases from V and 5 bases from J, leaving 17 bases between. There are 14 residues in the CDR3. The CDR3 coding sequence is TGCAGTGCCCTCCTGGGGGGACCCAACAATGAGCAGTTCTTC. It encodes CSALLGGPNNEQFF.

There are many counts of this clonotype. The chain carries TRBV6-5 and TRBJ2-1, with TRBD2 as a possible D gene (5 bases). V was pared by 7 bases and J by 4 bases, with 11 bases between. The CDR3 has 13 residues. CDR1 is MNHEY, CDR2 SVGAGI, per germline. CDR3 coding DNA: TGTGCCAGCACCCAACGAGGGTACAATGAGCAGTTCTTC. This sequence encodes CASTQRGYNEQFF.

V is TRBV28 and J is TRBJ1-1, with D perhaps matching TRBD1 (5 bases). V was shortened by 11 bases and J by 0 bases, with 13 bases between the two germline ends. Looked up from germline, CDR1 is MDHEN and CDR2 is SYDVKM. This CDR3 region has 13 residues. For the CDR3, the DNA is TGTGCCTCCGCCTCGGGGGTGAACACTGAAGCTTTCTTT. This gives the protein CASASGVNTEAFF. The whole variable domain, filled in from reference TRBV28 and TRBJ1-1, reads DVKVTQSSRYLVKRTGEKVFLECVQDMDHENMFWYRQDPGLGLRLIYFSYDVKMKEKGDIPEGYSVSREKKERFSLILESASTNQTSMYLCASASGVNTEAFFGQGTRLTVV.

The CDR3 spells CASTSGAGSYNEQFF. DNA for the CDR3: TGTGCCAGCACCTCGGGGGCGGGCTCCTACAATGAGCAGTTCTTC. This chain uses TRBV28 with TRBJ2-1; tentatively, D is TRBD1 or TRBD2 (6 bases each). Looked up from germline, CDR1 is MDHEN and CDR2 is SYDVKM. The CDR3 runs to 15 residues. V lost 7 bases to trimming and J lost 0 bases, with 13 bases between them.

This clonotype was detected ten times or more. This chain's CDR3 is CSVVEAGRSYEQYF. The DNA of the CDR3 is TGCAGCGTCGTGGAGGCAGGGCGCTCCTACGAGCAGTACTTC. The chain carries TRBV29-1 and TRBJ2-7, with D perhaps given as TRBD1 or TRBD2 (5 bases each). This CDR3 is built from 14 residues. The germline CDR1 and CDR2 sequences are SQVTM and ANQGSEA. V was pared by 6 bases and J by 0 bases, with 15 bases between.

In this sample, this clonotype turned up many times. This rearrangement joins TRBV12-3 or TRBV12-4 to TRBJ1-5, with a tentative D call TRBD1 (5 bases). The CDR3 sequence is 14 residues long. Trimming shortened V by 5 bases and J by 2 bases, and 10 bases separated the two germline ends. For the CDR3, the DNA is TGTGCCAGCAGTCAGGACATAGGCAATCAGCCCCAGCATTTT. Translated, it gives CASSQDIGNQPQHF.

The table lists this clonotype with a few counts. This chain links TRBV7-2 with TRBJ2-2, with D possibly called TRBD1 or TRBD2 (5 bases each). Germline-derived CDR1 and CDR2 are SGHTA and FQGNSA. V dropped 4 bases and J dropped 4 bases, with 22 bases sitting between them. The CDR3 length is 18 residues. Here the CDR3 reads CASSSQSHRDGATGELFF. Written as DNA, the CDR3 is TGTGCCAGCAGCTCCCAATCCCACCGGGACGGCGCCACCGGGGAGCTGTTTTTT.

At least ten counts were recorded for this clonotype. V and J are TRBV7-9 and TRBJ2-1; D tentatively fits TRBD1 or TRBD2 (5 bases each). The V end was cut by 2 bases, the J end by 10 bases, with 12 bases between. The CDR3 is made up of 13 amino acids. Germline V gives CDR1 SEHNR, CDR2 FQNEAQ (reference sequence). CDR3 sequence: CASSLRGADEQFF. CDR3 nucleotide sequence: TGTGCCAGCAGCTTAAGGGGAGCAGACGAGCAGTTCTTC.

The V call is TRBV5-1, the J call TRBJ2-3, with D perhaps TRBD1 or TRBD2 (6 bases each). CDR1 and CDR2 from the germline V gene are SGHRS and YFSETQ. The CDR3 loop spans 14 amino acids. The germline V and J ends were trimmed by 4 bases and 5 bases, with 14 bases remaining between them. CDR3 DNA sequence: TGCGCCAGCAGCCCAGGGGACGGGGGAGATACGCAGTATTTT. Translating it yields CASSPGDGGDTQYF.

This clonotype has only a few counts. The chain uses TRBV20-1 and TRBJ1-2; tentatively, D is TRBD1 (5 bases). The CDR3 is 13 residues long. V dropped 3 bases and J dropped 7 bases, with 15 bases sitting between them. The germline gives CDR1 DFQATT, CDR2 SNEGSKA (reference sequence). CDR3 bases: TGCAGTGCTAGTTTGCCCCGGGACTTTGGCTACACCTTC. It specifies CSASLPRDFGYTF.

This clonotype turned up a few times. The chain has TRBV11-1 and TRBJ1-4, with D perhaps TRBD1 (5 bases). With 5 bases removed from V and 1 base from J, the gap between germline ends came to 14 bases. CDR1 and CDR2 (germline): SGHAT, FQDESV (reference sequence). The CDR3 is 16 residues long. CDR3 sequence: CASSRGTRGTNEKLFF. The CDR3 DNA follows: TGTGCCAGCAGCCGTGGGACCCGCGGAACTAATGAAAAACTGTTTTTT.

This chain joins TRBV2 and TRBJ2-3; D uncertain. This CDR3 comprises 11 residues. The V and J ends lost 6 bases and 5 bases respectively, with 6 bases between them. CDR1 and CDR2 from the germline V gene are SNHLY and FYNNEI. The CDR3 loop is CASSRVDTQYF. DNA for the CDR3: TGTGCCAGCAGCAGAGTAGATACGCAGTATTTT.

This clonotype appeared a few times. The genes are TRBV19 and TRBJ2-4, with 9 bases aligning to TRBD2. The germline gives CDR1 LNHDA, CDR2 SQIVND (reference sequence). The CDR3 is 16 amino acids. V lost 1 base, J lost 0 bases, and 1 base stayed unmatched. CDR3 sequence reads: CASSIGLAAAKNIQYF. CDR3 nucleotides: TGTGCCAGTAGTATAGGACTAGCGGCAGCCAAAAACATTCAGTACTTC. Complete variable domain (other parts from reference TRBV19 and TRBJ2-4): DGGITQSPKYLFRKEGQNVTLSCEQNLNHDAMYWYRQDPGQGLRLIYYSQIVNDFQKGDIAEGYSVSREKKESFPLTVTSAQKNPTAFYLCASSIGLAAAKNIQYFGAGTRLSVL.